This T cell receptor beta chain originates from a study of shared clonotypes between healthy human individuals. Study findings and constraints: Clonotypes shared by all four donors outscored non-shared clonotypes in generation probability. The naive CD4 repertoires of several donors were compared, and approximately 5.3% of clonotypes were shared.

Germline assignment: CDR1 ENHRY and CDR2 SYGVKD. The CDR3 is 12 amino acids. V lost 6 bases, J lost 0 bases, and 5 bases lay in between. Regarding this clone: No antigen is known for it.

The assay used deep level. For sorted subsets, approximately 0.2 ug DNA per replicate equaled 30,000 or so T cell genomes. This table comes from immunoSEQ multiplex PCR, and its TCRdb copy is limited to in-frame clones, with some not included. Of 2 million to 2.5 million clones in the sample, under 97% were seen once. The chain employs TRBV10-3 and TRBJ1-1; D call uncertain. This TCR was sampled from a man between 18 and 29 years old in good health. Sequencing input: naive CD4+ T cells sorted from blood. Subset in this sample: CD45RA+ positively selected. The CDR3: CAIRAMNTEAFF. For the CDR3, the DNA is TGTGCCATCAGGGCCATGAACACTGAAGCTTTCTTT.